This TCR beta chain was retrieved from a study of neurological immune-mediated disorders. Libraries used 2 million unsorted PBMCs kept frozen in RNAlater. Overall study findings and caveats: When grouped phylogenetically, the repertoires of 18 of the 34 multiple sclerosis patients fell together in one related-CDR3 cluster, which is a possible signature.

The CDR3 has 14 amino acids. Germline values: CDR1 MDHEN, CDR2 SYDVKM. With 6 bases removed from V and 2 bases from J, the gap between germline ends came to 11 bases. This clonotype was detected ten times or more. What it recognizes is unknown. The cDNA was synthesized by 5'RACE incorporating 10-nucleotide random UMIs. TCRdb fed the 5' RACE reads into MiXCR, producing one record per CDR3 protein. The sample lists approximately 90,000 distinct CDR3 sequences, roughly 4% occurring once. The chain uses TRBV28 and TRBJ1-5, with D perhaps TRBD1 (6 bases). This TCR was sampled from a woman younger than 35 with multiple sclerosis. The sequenced sample was PBMCs. The CDR3 DNA is TGTGCCAGCAGAATACAGGGTGGCAATCAGCCCCAGCATTTT. Translating it yields CASRIQGGNQPQHF. The entire variable domain, with the rest obtained from reference TRBV28 and TRBJ1-5, is as follows: DVKVTQSSRYLVKRTGEKVFLECVQDMDHENMFWYRQDPGLGLRLIYFSYDVKMKEKGDIPEGYSVSREKKERFSLILESASTNQTSMYLCASRIQGGNQPQHFGDGTRLSIL.